This T cell receptor beta chain came from a study of blood T cell repertoires in COVID-19. Study-wide context: The United States, Italy and Spain supplied acute and convalescent COVID-19 samples. T cells, B-cell-depleted T cells, or PBMCs supplied cDNA or gDNA.

In germline, CDR1 is LNHDA, CDR2 SQIVND (reference sequence). This CDR3 is 14 amino acids long. Trimming took off 3 bases at V and 4 bases at J, with 10 bases between the two ends. Enrollees, roughly 18 to 90 years old, lived in approximately 25 US areas. Which cohort a participant joined came from the clinical history participants gave. Profiling relied on immunoSEQ multiplex PCR, and the TCRdb table lists in-frame clones only, not all of them. The sample yields under 150,000 clones, over 75% seen once. The sequence came from a young woman with acute COVID-19. The V gene is TRBV19, the J gene TRBJ1-5; maybe TRBD1 (5 bases). What was sequenced was PBMCs or T cells enriched from blood (not recorded which). CDR3 region: CASSMGGSNQPQHF. For the CDR3, the DNA is TGTGCCAGTAGTATGGGGGGATCTAATCAGCCCCAGCATTTT.